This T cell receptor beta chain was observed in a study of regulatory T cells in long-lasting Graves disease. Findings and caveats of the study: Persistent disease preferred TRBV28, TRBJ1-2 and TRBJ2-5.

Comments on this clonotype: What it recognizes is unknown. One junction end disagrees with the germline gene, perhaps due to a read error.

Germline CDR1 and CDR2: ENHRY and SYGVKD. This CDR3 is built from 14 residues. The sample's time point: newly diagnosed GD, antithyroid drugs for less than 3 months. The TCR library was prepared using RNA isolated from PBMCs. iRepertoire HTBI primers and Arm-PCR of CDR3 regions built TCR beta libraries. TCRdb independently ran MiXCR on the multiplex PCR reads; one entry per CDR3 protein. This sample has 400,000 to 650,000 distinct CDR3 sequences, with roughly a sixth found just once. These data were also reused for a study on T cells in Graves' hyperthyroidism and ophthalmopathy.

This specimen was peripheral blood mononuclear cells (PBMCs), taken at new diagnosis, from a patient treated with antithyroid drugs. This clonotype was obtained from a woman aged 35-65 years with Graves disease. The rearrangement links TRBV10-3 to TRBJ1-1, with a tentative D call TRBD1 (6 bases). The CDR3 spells CAIKGGAVNTEALF. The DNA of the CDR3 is TGTGCCATCAAAGGGGGGGCTGTAAACACTGAAGCTCTCTTT.